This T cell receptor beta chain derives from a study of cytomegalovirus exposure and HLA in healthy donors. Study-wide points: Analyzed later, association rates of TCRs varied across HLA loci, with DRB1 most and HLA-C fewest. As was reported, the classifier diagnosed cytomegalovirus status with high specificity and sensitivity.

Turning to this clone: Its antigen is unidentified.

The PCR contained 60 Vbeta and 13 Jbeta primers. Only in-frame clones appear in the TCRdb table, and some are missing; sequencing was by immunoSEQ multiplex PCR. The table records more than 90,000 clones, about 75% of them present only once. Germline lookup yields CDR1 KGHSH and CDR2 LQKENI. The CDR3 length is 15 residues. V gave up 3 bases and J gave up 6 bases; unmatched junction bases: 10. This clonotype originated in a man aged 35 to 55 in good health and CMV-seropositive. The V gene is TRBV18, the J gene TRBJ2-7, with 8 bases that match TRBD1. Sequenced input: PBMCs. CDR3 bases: TGTGCCAGCTCACCCCGATCGGGACAGGCCGCCGAGCAGTACTTC. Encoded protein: CASSPRSGQAAEQYF.